This TCR beta chain was recovered during a study of T cells in Graves' hyperthyroidism and ophthalmopathy (dated by TCRdb to about 2019). Some background on the complete study: Peripheral blood was sampled at the time of initial diagnosis, prior to any treatment. TCR V-J signatures able to tell the groups apart were searched for in a discovery cohort of 100 patients, of whom around 43 had Graves' ophthalmopathy and roughly 58 had stable Graves' hyperthyroidism. Prospective prediction of ophthalmopathy was tested in an independent validation cohort of some 19 hyperthyroidism patients and around 16 patients who later progressed to ophthalmopathy. For training and testing, the 100 or so patients in the discovery cohort were randomly divided in a 7:3 ratio. Thyroid tissue and blood T-cell repertoires from six Graves' hyperthyroidism patients were also compared in the study. Once sampling was done, hyperthyroidism patients were given methimazole at a starting dose of 30 mg daily, whereas ophthalmopathy patients were given high-dose intravenous methylprednisolone. According to the paper, TCR Vbeta CDR3 sequencing was carried out on some 140 peripheral blood samples, which came from 40 to 45 ophthalmopathy, 75 to 80 hyperthyroidism and roughly 17 progressor patients.

Reading from cysteine to phenylalanine, the CDR3 counts 13 amino acids. Just CDR3 DNA is preserved here, 39 bases in frame from base 1. The germline V gene (reference sequence) specifies LNHDA as CDR1 and SQIVND as CDR2. The trim is 3 bases for V and 9 bases for J, with a gap of 12 bases between the germline ends. The TCR beta CDR3 regions were amplified from the RNA transcripts. The TCR CDR3 was subjected to a first round of RT-PCR using the HTBI primer set and the Qiagen OneStep RT-PCR kit. Libraries were constructed in a second round of multiplex PCR, after which size selection and purification were performed. Libraries were sequenced paired-end with 100 bp reads on an Illumina HiSeq2000. As for the original processing: SOAPnuke was used to process the raw data, with reads discarded if the reads contained adapters or uncalled bases, had a mean Phred below 15, or lacked an exact constant-primer or identifier match. COPE v1.2.5 was used to merge the high-quality paired reads, and each unique nucleotide sequence was defined as a clonotype. MiTCR v1.1 was used to align the clonotypes against IMGT TRBV, TRBD and TRBJ reference segments. Analysis was restricted to V-J combinations with a frequency above 0.0001, which covered about 99% of repertoires. The TCS score was defined as the ratio of F50 (clonal expansion) to E x V (chaos), calculated using BLOSUM62-based TCRdist between CDR3 peptides within each V-J. Welch's t-statistics and random forest reduced several hundred V-J features to fewer than 15, which were used in a naive Bayes classifier (R e1071). TCRdb redid the processing of the public reads, applying fastp at Q25 and MiXCR, and retained in-frame beta chains. For every CDR3 protein sequence, its rows merge into one entry that carries the most common genes and DNA. TCRdb assigned the V and J calls; the authors' analysis was not used. The sample yields about 400,000 distinct CDR3 sequences; under 15% were counted once. The ten largest clonotypes hold 30% to 35% of the sample.

The full study reports these points: In validation, progression to ophthalmopathy was predicted by the model with about 70% sensitivity and 72.22% specificity, a median of roughly six months before onset. No statistical method was used to fix the sample size in advance, and group allocation was not hidden from the investigators. Most expanded thyroid clonotypes (frequency above 0.001) were also detected in blood, a finding suggesting that blood repertoires may reflect thyroid immune responses. In cross-validation, a model built on a 13 V-J signature told ophthalmopathy apart from stable hyperthyroidism with approximately 90% sensitivity and about 81% specificity, and in testing the same model reached 80%/75%.

Graves' hyperthyroidism was defined as stable when no progression to ophthalmopathy occurred over 18 months of follow-up. Hyperthyroidism patients were newly diagnosed, with disease duration under 2 months, and aged 18 to 65 years. Exclusion was applied to patients with uncontrolled infections, other autoimmune diseases, pregnancy or lactation. Diagnoses were based on clinical symptoms, serum thyroxine and TRAb, thyroid ultrasound and orbital computed tomography. Ficoll-Paque density gradient centrifugation was used to isolate PBMCs from around 10 ml of fresh peripheral blood. Total RNA was extracted with Trizol reagent, and quality was checked on an Agilent 2100 Bioanalyzer. This clonotype was seen repeatedly, ten times or more. Its binding antigen is unknown. It has no much larger one-base neighbor in the sample; base qualities were not kept.

Sample: blood. This receptor was identified in a woman aged 30 to 39 with Graves' hyperthyroidism. This chain joins TRBV19 to TRBJ2-1, with the D gene not confidently named. The CDR3 corresponds to CASSIVGLGEQFF. The sequenced DNA: TGTGCCAGTAGTATTGTGGGCCTTGGTGAGCAGTTCTTC.